The 27 T cell receptor beta chains given below trace back to one sample, sequenced in a study of blood T cell repertoires in COVID-19. Repertoires were generated with immunoSEQ multiplex PCR, while TCRdb's copy carries only in-frame clones and drops some. The sample holds roughly 200,000 clones, about 87% seen once. Sequencing was done on a sample of peripheral blood. All receptors derive from an older man with acute or convalescent COVID-19.

This clone was seen once. The chain couples TRBV28 to TRBJ1-6; 9 bases fit TRBD1. This CDR3 is 16 amino acids long. The junction had 10 bases not matched to a gene; V was cut back by 3 bases and J by 10 bases. Germline V gene data show CDR1 as MDHEN and CDR2 as SYDVKM. This CDR3 reads CASSLPRDRARSPLHF. CDR3 DNA sequence: TGTGCCAGCAGTTTGCCGAGGGACAGGGCTAGGTCACCCCTCCACTTT.

The chain combines TRBV18 with TRBJ2-7; possibly TRBD1 for D (5 bases). This CDR3 comprises 12 residues. Germline loops: CDR1 KGHSH, CDR2 LQKENI. The V gene lost 6 bases and the J gene lost 3 bases, with 9 bases spanning the gap. CDR3 sequence reads: CASSTQGYEQYF. The DNA for the CDR3 is TGTGCCAGCTCCACCCAGGGCTACGAGCAGTACTTC.

The V gene is TRBV3-1 (or the pseudogene TRBV3-2), the J gene TRBJ1-2; 9 bases are a match to TRBD1. Germline CDR1 reads LGHDT; CDR2 reads YNNKEL (reference sequence). The CDR3 loop spans 14 amino acids. V lost 5 bases to trimming and J lost 2 bases; unmatched junction nucleotides: 3. CDR3 protein: CASSKGQGNYGYTF. CDR3 DNA: TGTGCCAGCAGCAAAGGACAGGGGAACTATGGCTACACCTTC.

The chain carries TRBV21-1 and TRBJ1-2; TRBD1 is the table's D call and was not checked against the DNA. TRBV21-1 is assigned pseudogene status. The CDR3 contains 17 residues. The CDR3 sequence is CASSKFPTGTGSGGYTF. The CDR3 region has the DNA TGTGCCAGCAGCAAATTCCCGACCGGGACAGGGTCGGGGGGCTACACCTTC.

CDR3 protein: CASSVGGGYYGYTF. DNA of the CDR3: TGTGCCAGCAGCGTAGGAGGAGGCTACTATGGCTACACCTTC. The chain uses TRBV9 and TRBJ1-2; D is unclear. Trimming cost V 0 bases and J 3 bases, with 9 bases left between them. There are 14 residues in the CDR3. CDR1 and CDR2 (germline): SGDLS, YYNGEE.

The chain has TRBV28 and TRBJ1-2; no firm D call. This CDR3 has 15 residues. Trimming stripped 7 bases from V and 5 bases from J, with 20 bases between. Germline CDR1 MDHEN, CDR2 SYDVKM. The CDR3 coding sequence is TGTGCCAGCACTGTAGGAGGCACAATTCTTTATGGCTACACCTTC. This gives the protein CASTVGGTILYGYTF.

V gene TRBV3-1 (or the pseudogene TRBV3-2) combines with J gene TRBJ2-5; TRBD1 aligns across 10 bases. V trimming: 2 bases; J trimming: 2 bases; junction bases outside the gene matches: 5. Germline CDR1 LGHDT, CDR2 YNNKEL (reference sequence). The CDR3 runs 16 residues. The CDR3 protein is CASSQTPGQGQETQYF. CDR3 sequence (DNA): TGTGCCAGCAGCCAAACCCCGGGACAGGGGCAAGAGACCCAGTACTTC.

This rearrangement joins TRBV24-1 to TRBJ2-1, with D perhaps TRBD1 (5 bases). Germline CDR1 is KGHDR and CDR2 is SFDVKD. Trimming stripped 3 bases from V and 6 bases from J, with 14 bases between. The CDR3 length is 15 residues. CDR3 in amino acids: CATSDGARQSNEQFF. The CDR3 bases are TGTGCCACCAGTGATGGGGCTAGGCAATCCAATGAGCAGTTCTTC.

This chain uses TRBV24-1 with TRBJ2-2, with unresolved D. Germline V CDR1 and CDR2: KGHDR, SFDVKD. CDR3 length: 13 residues. V lost 12 bases and J 3 bases, leaving 13 bases between the germline ends. CDR3 nucleotides: TGTGCCGCTAGGTCAATCCACACCGGGGAGCTGTTTTTT. Translated: CAARSIHTGELFF.

This CDR3 reads CSARGGDEQFF. DNA for the CDR3: TGCAGTGCTAGAGGGGGAGATGAGCAGTTCTTC. The chain combines TRBV20-1 with TRBJ2-1; TRBD2 is a possible D gene (5 bases). This CDR3 comprises 11 residues. CDR1 DFQATT and CDR2 SNEGSKA come from the germline V gene (reference sequence). V shed 1 base and J shed 8 bases, with 6 bases lying between them.

The chain has TRBV7-2 and TRBJ1-1; TRBD1 aligns across 7 bases. The CDR3 spans 13 residues. The junction had 5 bases not matched to a gene; V was cut back by 6 bases and J by 4 bases. The germline V gene encodes CDR1 SGHTA and CDR2 FQGNSA. The CDR3: CASRQGGATEAFF. The CDR3, as DNA: TGTGCCAGCAGGCAGGGGGGTGCCACTGAAGCTTTCTTT.

J is TRBJ1-1 and V is TRBV21-1; the table's D call TRBD1 went unverified against the DNA. TRBV21-1 is tagged as a pseudogene. The CDR3 extends over 16 amino acids. The CDR3 loop is CASSPRYVDRDAEAFF. The CDR3 coding sequence is TGTGCCAGCAGCCCCCGCTATGTTGACAGGGACGCTGAAGCTTTCTTT.

The V call is TRBV7-3, the J call TRBJ2-1, with TRBD2 as a possible D gene (5 bases). V was clipped by 3 bases and J by 2 bases, with 11 bases between them. Germline V lookup: CDR1 SGHTA, CDR2 FQGTGA. The CDR3 runs 15 residues. DNA for the CDR3: TGTGCCAGCAGCTTGATGAGCGGACCCTACAATGAGCAGTTCTTC. Residues: CASSLMSGPYNEQFF. Full variable domain (missing parts from reference TRBV7-3 and TRBJ2-1): GAGVSQTPSNKVTEKGKYVELRCDPISGHTALYWYRQSLGQGPEFLIYFQGTGAADDSGLPNDRFFAVRPEGSVSTLKIQRTERGDSAVYLCASSLMSGPYNEQFFGPGTRLTVL.

This chain uses TRBV9 with TRBJ1-1; 7 nucleotides align to TRBD1. From germline, CDR1 is SGDLS and CDR2 YYNGEE. This CDR3 comprises 14 residues. V shed 3 bases, J shed 1 base, and the junction held 3 bases outside the gene matches. For the CDR3, the DNA is TGTGCCAGCAGCGCACAGGGGTCGAACACTGAAGCTTTCTTT. This translates into CASSAQGSNTEAFF.

This chain uses TRBV7-9 with TRBJ2-5, with 8 bases aligning to TRBD1. The CDR3 has 16 residues. Looked up from germline, CDR1 is SEHNR and CDR2 is FQNEAQ (reference sequence). The V gene end was trimmed by 5 bases and the J gene end by 2 bases; junction bases not matched to a gene: 10. CDR3 sequence: CASSHSRQGLQETQYF. CDR3 DNA sequence: TGTGCCAGCAGCCACAGCCGACAGGGGCTACAAGAGACCCAGTACTTC.

CDR3 DNA sequence: TGTGCCAGCAGCCGCCGGACGGGAATAGACATTCAGTACTTC. Its translation: CASSRRTGIDIQYF. The chain couples TRBV3-1 (or the pseudogene TRBV3-2) to TRBJ2-4; tentative D call: TRBD2 (5 bases). CDR3 length equals 14 residues. Trimming took off 4 bases at V and 8 bases at J, with 15 bases between the two ends. Germline assignment: CDR1 LGHDT and CDR2 YNNKEL (reference sequence).

The rearrangement uses TRBV6-5 and TRBJ1-1; TRBD1 agrees at 8 bases. V was clipped by 0 bases and J by 3 bases; unmatched bases: 3. The CDR3 totals 15 residues. From germline, CDR1 is MNHEY and CDR2 SVGAGI. CDR3 sequence: CASSYSDRADTEAFF. The CDR3 coding sequence is TGTGCCAGCAGTTACTCGGACAGGGCGGACACTGAAGCTTTCTTT.

This clone was picked up a small number of times. J is TRBJ2-1 and V is TRBV6-5, with 10 bases that match TRBD2. V trimming: 6 bases; J trimming: 6 bases; junction bases outside the gene matches: 8. The CDR3 consists of 15 residues. Looked up from germline, CDR1 is MNHEY and CDR2 is SVGAGI. CDR3 nucleotide sequence: TGTGCCAGCAGCTTTATAGCGGGAGGCCCCAATGAGCAGTTCTTC. It yields the protein CASSFIAGGPNEQFF.

J is TRBJ1-1 and V is TRBV2; possibly TRBD1 for D (6 bases). This CDR3 spans 11 amino acids. From germline, CDR1 is SNHLY and CDR2 FYNNEI. V lost 6 bases, J lost 8 bases, and 10 bases lay in between. Here the CDR3 reads CASRTGTEAFF. In DNA, the CDR3 is TGTGCCAGCAGAACCGGGACAGAAGCTTTCTTT.

This rearrangement joins TRBV6-2 or TRBV6-3 to TRBJ1-2; 7 bases agree with TRBD1. This CDR3 is built from 14 residues. The V gene end was trimmed by 2 bases and the J gene end by 4 bases; junction bases not matched to a gene: 4. Germline CDR1 is MNHEY and CDR2 is SVGEGT. CDR3 loop: CASSYPTGTYGYTF. The CDR3 DNA reads TGTGCCAGCAGTTACCCGACAGGGACCTATGGCTACACCTTC.

This clone came up once. Other DNA sequences in this sample translate to the same CDR3. The chain combines TRBV15 with TRBJ2-7; a possible D gene is TRBD1 (5 bases). This CDR3 comprises 13 residues. Deletions cut 0 bases from V and 3 bases from J, with 6 bases between. Germline V lookup: CDR1 LNHNV, CDR2 YYDKDF (reference sequence). CDR3 amino acids: CATSRDRGYEQYF. CDR3 nucleotide sequence: TGTGCCACCAGCAGAGATAGGGGCTACGAGCAGTACTTC.

The V call is TRBV11-2, the J call TRBJ2-5; TRBD1 aligns across 11 bases. Germline V gives CDR1 SGHAT, CDR2 FQNNGV. V lost 4 bases to trimming and J lost 2 bases; unmatched junction nucleotides: 3. This CDR3 region has 15 residues. The CDR3 bases are TGTGCCAGCAGCTCCGGACAGGGGGCTCAAGAGACCCAGTACTTC. Its translation is CASSSGQGAQETQYF.

This clone was counted once. This sequence joins TRBV2 and TRBJ2-7, with 8 bases that match TRBD1. V shed 6 bases, J shed 1 base, and the junction held 5 bases outside the gene matches. Looked up from germline, CDR1 is SNHLY and CDR2 is FYNNEI. The CDR3 runs to 14 residues. CDR3 sequence reads: CASSDGTGSYEQYF. CDR3 coding DNA: TGTGCCAGCAGCGATGGGACAGGTTCCTACGAGCAGTACTTC.

A single count supports this clone. The chain uses TRBV27 and TRBJ2-1, with 9 positions matching TRBD2. Germline loops: CDR1 MNHEY, CDR2 SMNVEV (reference sequence). The CDR3 extends over 18 amino acids. V lost 0 bases, J lost 8 bases, and 14 bases stayed unmatched. The CDR3 coding sequence is TGTGCCAGCAGTTTATCCCGGGCTAGCGGGAAATTTAGGGATGAGCAGTTCTTC. Translated: CASSLSRASGKFRDEQFF.

This chain's CDR3 is CASSLNELINEKLFF. The CDR3 coding sequence is TGTGCCAGCAGCTTAAATGAACTGATTAATGAAAAACTGTTTTTT. The rearrangement uses TRBV7-9 and TRBJ1-4; no clear D. This CDR3 has 15 amino acids. Trimming removed 2 bases from V and 4 bases from J, with 11 bases in between. The V gene's germline CDR1 is SEHNR and CDR2 FQNEAQ (reference sequence).

The rearrangement uses TRBV5-6 and TRBJ2-1; D perhaps matches TRBD1 (6 bases). The V and J ends lost 2 bases and 5 bases respectively, with 11 bases between them. The germline CDR1 and CDR2 sequences are SGHDT and YYEEEE. This CDR3 is 14 amino acids long. The chain's CDR3 is CASSLQGPNNEQFF. Written as DNA, the CDR3 is TGTGCCAGCAGCTTACAGGGACCAAACAATGAGCAGTTCTTC.

The rearrangement joins TRBV25-1 to TRBJ1-1, with 8 bases fitting TRBD1. Losses at the gene ends were 3 bases for V and 0 bases for J; bases not matched to a gene: 3. Germline V CDR1 and CDR2: MGHDK, SYGVNS. The CDR3 consists of 15 residues. The CDR3 reads CASSEGDRMNTEAFF. CDR3 nucleotides: TGTGCCAGCAGTGAGGGGGACAGGATGAACACTGAAGCTTTCTTT.